The 30 T cell receptor beta chains below all came from one sample that was sequenced in a study of control samples from healthy donors and cancer patients. Sequenced by immunoSEQ multiplex PCR; TCRdb stores in-frame clones only, minus some. Of about 140,000 clones in the sample, more than 90% were seen once. The sequenced material came from blood. These receptors all stem from a man aged 30 to 45 in good health.

This clone has only one observation. The rearrangement links TRBV2 to TRBJ2-1, with 8 bases that match TRBD2. Germline V gene lookup returns CDR1 SNHLY and CDR2 FYNNEI. The V gene end was trimmed by 3 bases and the J gene end by 6 bases; junction bases not matched to a gene: 7. The CDR3 length is 15 residues. This CDR3 is CASSDLAGGSNEQFF. DNA of the CDR3: TGTGCCAGCAGTGATCTGGCGGGGGGTTCCAATGAGCAGTTCTTC.

This chain connects TRBV18 to TRBJ1-1; D not resolved. The CDR3 is made up of 14 amino acids. The V gene lost 2 bases and the J gene lost 2 bases, with 9 bases spanning the gap. Germline-derived CDR1 and CDR2 are KGHSH and LQKENI. In nucleotides, the CDR3 is TGTGCCAGCTCACCATACAGAGAAAACACTGAAGCTTTCTTT. This translates into CASSPYRENTEAFF.

The chain recombines TRBV15 with TRBJ1-3; D gene uncertain. In germline, CDR1 is LNHNV, CDR2 YYDKDF (reference sequence). Trimming stripped 3 bases from V and 0 bases from J, with 12 bases between. The CDR3 is made up of 16 amino acids. CDR3 bases: TGTGCCACCAGCAGCGGGCAGAGGAGCTCTGGAAACACCATATATTTT. This sequence encodes CATSSGQRSSGNTIYF.

The V call is TRBV27, the J call TRBJ1-2; possible D gene TRBD1, 5 bases. The CDR3 has 14 residues. Germline V gene sequence: CDR1 MNHEY, CDR2 SMNVEV (reference sequence). V was clipped by 3 bases and J by 3 bases, with 11 bases between them. CDR3 amino acids: CASSLGREYYGYTF. The CDR3 DNA reads as TGTGCCAGCAGTTTGGGCAGGGAGTACTATGGCTACACCTTC.

This chain uses TRBV19 with TRBJ2-7, with D possibly being TRBD1 (6 bases). The CDR3 loop spans 12 amino acids. Trimming cost V 10 bases and J 6 bases, with 16 bases left between them. In germline, CDR1 is LNHDA, CDR2 SQIVND (reference sequence). The CDR3 DNA follows: TGTGCCACCAGTTGGGGGCCAAGCGAGCAGTACTTC. It codes for CATSWGPSEQYF.

The V and J genes are TRBV2 and TRBJ1-5; no definite D call. The CDR3 runs to 12 residues. V lost 5 bases, J lost 4 bases, and 6 bases lay in between. Germline assignment: CDR1 SNHLY and CDR2 FYNNEI. CDR3 residues: CASSLPNQPQHF. Here the CDR3 DNA reads TGTGCCAGCAGTCTGCCTAATCAGCCCCAGCATTTT.

The chain uses TRBV10-3 and TRBJ1-3, with TRBD1 as a possible D gene (5 bases). This CDR3 is 16 amino acids long. The V gene's germline CDR1 is ENHRY and CDR2 SYGVKD. V lost 5 bases to trimming and J lost 0 bases, with 14 bases between them. The CDR3 bases are TGTGCCATCAGTAAACAACAGGCGATCTCTGGAAACACCATATATTTT. This codes for CAISKQQAISGNTIYF.

As DNA, the CDR3 is TGTGCCAGTTCTCGCCCCAACTATGGCTACACCTTC. Amino acid sequence: CASSRPNYGYTF. The chain links TRBV6-5 to TRBJ1-2, with D hard to call. CDR1 is MNHEY, CDR2 SVGAGI, per germline. This CDR3 comprises 12 residues. With 9 bases removed from V and 2 bases from J, the gap between germline ends came to 10 bases.

The gene calls are TRBV7-9 and TRBJ1-3; 9 positions agree with TRBD1. Germline CDR1 reads SEHNR; CDR2 reads FQNEAQ (reference sequence). The V gene end was trimmed by 3 bases and the J gene end by 0 bases; junction bases not matched to a gene: 3. This CDR3 spans 16 amino acids. This chain's CDR3 is CASSLGQGLSGNTIYF. As DNA, the CDR3 is TGTGCCAGCAGCTTGGGACAGGGACTCTCTGGAAACACCATATATTTT.

The rearrangement joins TRBV10-2 to TRBJ2-4; D is unclear. CDR1 WSHSY and CDR2 SAAADI come from the germline V gene. This CDR3 spans 15 amino acids. V lost 2 bases and J lost 1, with 9 bases in between. For the CDR3, the DNA is TGCGCCAGCAGTGAGGGGTTCTTCGCCAAAAACATTCAGTACTTC. Translation gives CASSEGFFAKNIQYF.

The chain combines TRBV7-6 with TRBJ2-3; 8 bases are shared with TRBD2. Germline V gives CDR1 SGHVS, CDR2 FNYEAQ. V was pared by 2 bases and J by 0 bases, with 7 bases of the junction left unmatched. The length of the CDR3 is 17 residues. CDR3: CASSLPSSGGSTDTQYF. CDR3 in DNA: TGTGCCAGCAGCTTACCCAGCAGCGGGGGTAGCACAGATACGCAGTATTTT. The full variable domain, with the rest looked up from reference TRBV7-6 and TRBJ2-3, is GAGVSQSPRYKVTKRGQDVALRCDPISGHVSLYWYRQALGQGPEFLTYFNYEAQQDKSGLPNDRFSAERPEGSISTLTIQRTEQRDSAMYRCASSLPSSGGSTDTQYFGPGTRLTVL.

This chain uses TRBV4-2 with TRBJ1-2; no definite D call. Germline CDR1 is LGHNA and CDR2 is YNFKEQ. V was cut by 2 bases and J by 0 bases, with 19 bases left in between. There are 18 residues in the CDR3. This chain's CDR3 is CASSQHLTGSSANYGYTF. The CDR3 DNA reads as TGTGCCAGCAGCCAACATCTCACCGGAAGCTCGGCTAACTATGGCTACACCTTC.

The chain carries TRBV19 and TRBJ2-7; 8 bases align to TRBD1. This CDR3 is built from 15 residues. Germline lookup yields CDR1 LNHDA and CDR2 SQIVND (reference sequence). Unmatched junction bases numbered 6, after V lost 3 bases and J lost 2 bases. The CDR3, as DNA: TGTGCCAGTAGTATTGGACAGGGACTTCCCTACGAGCAGTACTTC. Translating it yields CASSIGQGLPYEQYF.

The V gene is TRBV27, the J gene TRBJ1-2, with D tentatively TRBD1 (6 bases). CDR1 is MNHEY and CDR2 is SMNVEV in the germline V gene (reference sequence). CDR3 size: 13 residues. The V gene lost 5 bases and the J gene lost 6 bases, with 13 bases spanning the gap. CDR3 amino acids: CASSPPGANGYTF. In DNA form, the CDR3 reads TGTGCCAGCAGTCCCCCGGGGGCAAATGGCTACACCTTC.

The chain has TRBV7-9 and TRBJ2-3; 9 bases fit TRBD2. The V segment lost 0 bases and the J segment 5 bases; nucleotides outside the gene matches: 15. Per the germline V gene, CDR1 is SEHNR and CDR2 is FQNEAQ (reference sequence). The CDR3 is 19 residues long. Here the CDR3 reads CASSLARGGGAEGGDTQYF. CDR3 in DNA: TGTGCCAGCAGCTTAGCGCGGGGCGGGGGGGCCGAGGGAGGAGATACGCAGTATTTT. The full variable domain, rest sourced from reference TRBV7-9 and TRBJ2-3, is DTGVSQNPRHKITKRGQNVTFRCDPISEHNRLYWYRQTLGQGPEFLTYFQNEAQLEKSRLLSDRFSAERPKGSFSTLEIQRTEQGDSAMYLCASSLARGGGAEGGDTQYFGPGTRLTVL.

This chain uses TRBV24-1 with TRBJ2-3; D uncertain. Germline lookup yields CDR1 KGHDR and CDR2 SFDVKD. The CDR3 has 12 amino acids. V was pared by 2 bases and J by 2 bases, with 1 base between. DNA of the CDR3: TGTGCCACCAGTGATTCCACAGATACGCAGTATTTT. Encoded protein: CATSDSTDTQYF.

CDR3 in amino acids: CASKTGEHYGYTF. DNA of the CDR3: TGTGCCAGCAAGACAGGGGAGCACTATGGCTACACCTTC. J is TRBJ1-2 and V is TRBV2; 8 bases align to TRBD1. The CDR3 is 13 amino acids. Germline V gene lookup returns CDR1 SNHLY and CDR2 FYNNEI. Losses at the gene ends were 7 bases for V and 3 bases for J; bases not matched to a gene: 4.

The chain links TRBV2 to TRBJ1-3; D gene uncertain. The CDR3 runs to 12 residues. V was cut by 4 bases and J by 4 bases, with 5 bases left in between. In germline, CDR1 is SNHLY, CDR2 FYNNEI. CDR3 sequence (DNA): TGTGCCAGCAGTGTGCGGGGAAACACCATATATTTT. Its translation: CASSVRGNTIYF.

This clone was detected once. The rearrangement uses TRBV7-8 and TRBJ2-3; D gene uncertain. Germline V gene lookup returns CDR1 SGHVS and CDR2 FQNEAQ. V was cut by 2 bases and J by 14 bases, with 35 bases left in between. This CDR3 contains 19 residues. This CDR3 reads CASSLTVTPTSALGTVPYF. The CDR3 DNA reads as TGTGCCAGCAGCTTAACGGTCACGCCCACCTCAGCGCTGGGAACAGTCCCGTATTTT.

The chain is built from TRBV5-5 and TRBJ2-7; tentative D call: TRBD1 (5 bases). Trimming removed 4 bases at V and 7 bases at J, with 15 bases between. Germline assignment: CDR1 SGHKS and CDR2 YYEKEE (reference sequence). This CDR3 is 13 amino acids long. The CDR3 bases are TGTGCCAGCAGCCCCTGGACATTGGGAGAGCAGTACTTC. This sequence encodes CASSPWTLGEQYF.

CDR3 sequence reads: CATSSPGEEFGYTF. DNA for the CDR3: TGTGCCACCAGCAGCCCGGGGGAAGAGTTTGGCTACACCTTC. The chain carries TRBV15 and TRBJ1-2; D perhaps matches TRBD1 (5 bases). Trimming cost V 3 bases and J 7 bases, with 15 bases left between them. The germline CDR1 and CDR2 sequences are LNHNV and YYDKDF (reference sequence). CDR3 size: 14 residues.

The chain carries TRBV7-9 and TRBJ1-1; the D is unclear. Germline loops: CDR1 SEHNR, CDR2 FQNEAQ (reference sequence). This CDR3 contains 11 residues. Trimming took off 6 bases at V and 0 bases at J, with 2 bases between the two ends. The CDR3: CASRMNTEAFF. In DNA, the CDR3 is TGTGCCAGCAGAATGAACACTGAAGCTTTCTTT.

The chain has TRBV18 and TRBJ2-2, with D possibly being TRBD1 or TRBD2 (6 bases each). Trimming shortened V by 2 bases and J by 6 bases, and 10 bases separated the two germline ends. This CDR3 has 14 amino acids. Germline lookup yields CDR1 KGHSH and CDR2 LQKENI. CDR3: CASSPAGEAGELFF. CDR3 in DNA: TGTGCCAGCTCACCAGCAGGGGAGGCCGGGGAGCTGTTTTTT.

The chain links TRBV7-2 to TRBJ2-7, with D unresolved. This CDR3 has 15 amino acids. In germline, CDR1 is SGHTA, CDR2 FQGNSA. With 0 bases removed from V and 1 base from J, the gap between germline ends came to 10 bases. DNA for the CDR3: TGTGCCAGCAGCTTAGCCGTAAGGGTTTCCTACGAGCAGTACTTC. Protein product: CASSLAVRVSYEQYF. Using reference TRBV7-2 and TRBJ2-7 for the parts outside the CDR3, the full variable domain is GAGVSQSPSNKVTEKGKDVELRCDPISGHTALYWYRQSLGQGLEFLIYFQGNSAPDKSGLPSDRFSAERTGGSVSTLTIQRTQQEDSAVYLCASSLAVRVSYEQYFGPGTRLTVT.

V is TRBV19 and J is TRBJ1-2; D may be TRBD1 (5 bases). Trimming pared 5 bases from V and 6 bases from J, leaving 13 bases between. Germline V gene data show CDR1 as LNHDA and CDR2 as SQIVND (reference sequence). This CDR3 region has 13 residues. The chain's CDR3 is CASSLPGEDGYTF. The CDR3 nucleotides are TGTGCCAGTAGTCTACCGGGGGAGGATGGCTACACCTTC.

This clone was counted once. The chain employs TRBV5-6 and TRBJ2-2; 14 bases agree with TRBD2. CDR3 size: 19 residues. In germline, CDR1 is SGHDT, CDR2 YYEEEE. Losses at the gene ends were 4 bases for V and 1 base for J; bases not matched to a gene: 9. This CDR3 reads CASSGPTSGGARNTGELFF. CDR3 in DNA: TGTGCCAGCAGCGGACCGACTAGCGGGGGGGCGCGGAACACCGGGGAGCTGTTTTTT.

This chain's CDR3 is CASSLVVGGYEQYF. CDR3 coding DNA: TGTGCCAGCAGTTTAGTCGTGGGGGGCTACGAGCAGTACTTC. The chain joins TRBV27 to TRBJ2-7; D possibly corresponds to TRBD2 (6 bases). Trimming removed 2 bases from V and 3 bases from J, with 11 bases in between. The CDR3 is 14 amino acids. CDR1 and CDR2 (germline): MNHEY, SMNVEV (reference sequence).

Here the CDR3 reads CASSYYGEAFF. The CDR3 nucleotides are TGTGCCAGCAGCTACTACGGTGAAGCTTTCTTT. The gene calls are TRBV7-3 and TRBJ1-1; D not certain. This CDR3 has 11 amino acids. Germline V CDR1 and CDR2: SGHTA, FQGTGA. V was pared by 4 bases and J by 7 bases, with 7 bases between.

The genes are TRBV19 and TRBJ1-5; TRBD1 matches 7 bases. This CDR3 has 14 residues. Germline CDR1 reads LNHDA; CDR2 reads SQIVND (reference sequence). V gave up 3 bases and J gave up 5 bases; unmatched junction bases: 4. CDR3 nucleotides: TGTGCCAGTAGTATCTTCACAGGGGATCAGCCCCAGCATTTT. The encoded protein is CASSIFTGDQPQHF. Full variable domain (missing parts from reference TRBV19 and TRBJ1-5): DGGITQSPKYLFRKEGQNVTLSCEQNLNHDAMYWYRQDPGQGLRLIYYSQIVNDFQKGDIAEGYSVSREKKESFPLTVTSAQKNPTAFYLCASSIFTGDQPQHFGDGTRLSIL.

The chain links TRBV7-9 to TRBJ2-5, with no clear D. CDR1 is SEHNR, CDR2 FQNEAQ, per germline (reference sequence). CDR3 size: 16 residues. Trimming cost V 3 bases and J 1 base, with 15 bases left between them. This CDR3 reads CASSFRHGILQETQYF. CDR3 sequence (DNA): TGTGCCAGCAGCTTTCGTCATGGTATCCTCCAAGAGACCCAGTACTTC.